The following is a T cell receptor beta chain sequence with its context. The sample belongs to a study of sequential checkpoint blockade in melanoma. Treatment noted: randomized to nivolumab then ipilimumab (arm A) or the reverse (arm B). This CDR3 has 19 residues. In germline, CDR1 is LGHNA, CDR2 YNFKEQ. V dropped 2 bases and J dropped 10; count of bases not matched to a gene: 17. Libraries were prepared by immunoSEQ multiplex PCR; TCRdb keeps only in-frame clonotypes and omits some of them. The sample has fewer than 40,000 clones, about 88% seen once. This sequence originates from a human donor with melanoma. The chain has TRBV4-2 and TRBJ2-1, with TRBD2 matching 13 bases. Sequenced material: CD8+ T cells sorted from blood (inferred from file names), taken from a patient given nivolumab and ipilimumab in sequence. The CDR3 sequence: CASSQLTSGRAYLVVEQFF. The CDR3 bases are TGTGCCAGCAGCCAACTTACTAGCGGGAGGGCCTATCTCGTCGTAGAGCAGTTCTTC.